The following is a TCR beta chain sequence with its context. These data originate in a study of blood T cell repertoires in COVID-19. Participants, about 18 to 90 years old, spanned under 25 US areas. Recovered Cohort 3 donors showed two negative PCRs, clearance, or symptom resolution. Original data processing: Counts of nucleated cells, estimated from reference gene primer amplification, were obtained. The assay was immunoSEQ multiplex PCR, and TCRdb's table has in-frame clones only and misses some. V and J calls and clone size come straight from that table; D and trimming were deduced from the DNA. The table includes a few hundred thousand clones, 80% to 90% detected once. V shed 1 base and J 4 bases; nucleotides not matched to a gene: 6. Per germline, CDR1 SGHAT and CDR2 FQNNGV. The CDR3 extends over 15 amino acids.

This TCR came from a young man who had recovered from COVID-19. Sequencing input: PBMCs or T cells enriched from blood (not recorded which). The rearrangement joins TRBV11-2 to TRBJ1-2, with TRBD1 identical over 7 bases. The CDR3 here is CASSLVGTDFYGYTF. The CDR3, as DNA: TGTGCCAGCAGCTTAGTAGGGACAGACTTCTATGGCTACACCTTC.